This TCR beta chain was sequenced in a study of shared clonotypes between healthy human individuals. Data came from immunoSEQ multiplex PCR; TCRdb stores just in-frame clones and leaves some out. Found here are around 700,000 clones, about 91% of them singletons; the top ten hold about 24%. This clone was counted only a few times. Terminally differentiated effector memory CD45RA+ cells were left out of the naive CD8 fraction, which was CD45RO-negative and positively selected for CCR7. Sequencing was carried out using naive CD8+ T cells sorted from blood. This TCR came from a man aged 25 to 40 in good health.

The CDR3 sequence is CASSSGQGRNQPQHF. The CDR3 DNA reads as TGTGCCAGCAGCTCGGGACAGGGGCGTAATCAGCCCCAGCATTTT. V and J are TRBV7-9 and TRBJ1-5; TRBD1 aligns across 10 bases. Trimming at V came to 4 bases and at J to 4 bases, leaving 4 bases not matched to a gene. Germline CDR1 is SEHNR and CDR2 is FQNEAQ (reference sequence). The CDR3 spans 15 residues.